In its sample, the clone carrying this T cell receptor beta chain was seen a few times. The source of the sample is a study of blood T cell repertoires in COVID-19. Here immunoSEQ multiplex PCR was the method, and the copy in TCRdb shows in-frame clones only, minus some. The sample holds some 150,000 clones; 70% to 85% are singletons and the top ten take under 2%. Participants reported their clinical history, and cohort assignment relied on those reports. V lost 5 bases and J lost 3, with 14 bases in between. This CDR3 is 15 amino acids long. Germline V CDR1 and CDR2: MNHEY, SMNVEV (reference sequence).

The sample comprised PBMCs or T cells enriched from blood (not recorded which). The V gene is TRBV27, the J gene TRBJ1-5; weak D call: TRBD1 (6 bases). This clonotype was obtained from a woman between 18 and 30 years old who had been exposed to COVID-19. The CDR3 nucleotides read TGTGCCAGCAGTCGATCACAGGGAAACAATCAGCCCCAGCATTTT. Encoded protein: CASSRSQGNNQPQHF.